This entry concerns a single TCR beta chain. Every TCR cDNA molecule bore a unique molecular identifier. MiXCR, applied by TCRdb to the 5' RACE reads, yields one record per CDR3 protein. The top ten hold more than 15% of the sample, which has fewer than 50,000 distinct CDR3 sequences, more than 9% seen once. The data were taken from a study of spatial heterogeneity in lung cancer. Across the study: A unique TCR and UMI combination showed up more than ten times in raw reads, on average.

As for time point: blood at routine non-recurrence follow-up after resection. Without sorting, whole RNA was sequenced from tumor, nontumor lung or frozen PBMC. The receptor comes from a female donor with early-stage non-small cell lung cancer. The starting material was PBMCs, obtained at follow-up.

CDR3 in amino acids: CASSVDSYGYTF. CDR3 DNA sequence: TGCGCCAGCAGCGTGGACAGCTATGGCTACACCTTC. The chain joins TRBV5-1 to TRBJ1-2; a weak D match, TRBD1 (6 bases). Trimming left V 4 bases short and J 4 bases short, with 8 bases between. The CDR3 has 12 amino acids. Germline V lookup: CDR1 SGHRS, CDR2 YFSETQ.